This entry concerns a single T cell receptor beta chain. These data belong to a study of blood T cell repertoires in COVID-19. The overall study: The study drew acute and convalescent COVID-19 samples from the United States, Italy and Spain. Sources were T cells, B-cell-depleted T cells, or PBMCs; the material itself was cDNA or gDNA.

Here immunoSEQ multiplex PCR was the method, and the copy in TCRdb shows in-frame clones only, minus some. The data show approximately 100,000 clones, over 80% seen once. The CDR3 runs to 14 residues. Looked up from germline, CDR1 is KGHSH and CDR2 is LQKENI. The germline V and J ends were trimmed by 1 base and 8 bases, with 14 bases remaining between them. The material sequenced was peripheral blood. The chain links TRBV18 to TRBJ1-2, with a tentative D call TRBD1 (5 bases). This receptor was identified in a man aged 50-60 years with acute or convalescent COVID-19. In DNA form, the CDR3 reads TGTGCCAGCTCACCACAGGCGGGGGGTGAAGGCTACACCTTC. Its protein is CASSPQAGGEGYTF. The entire variable domain, with the rest obtained from reference TRBV18 and TRBJ1-2, is as follows: NAGVMQNPRHLVRRRGQEARLRCSPMKGHSHVYWYRQLPEEGLKFMVYLQKENIIDESGMPKERFSAEFPKEGPSILRIQQVVRGDSAAYFCASSPQAGGEGYTFGSGTRLTVV.